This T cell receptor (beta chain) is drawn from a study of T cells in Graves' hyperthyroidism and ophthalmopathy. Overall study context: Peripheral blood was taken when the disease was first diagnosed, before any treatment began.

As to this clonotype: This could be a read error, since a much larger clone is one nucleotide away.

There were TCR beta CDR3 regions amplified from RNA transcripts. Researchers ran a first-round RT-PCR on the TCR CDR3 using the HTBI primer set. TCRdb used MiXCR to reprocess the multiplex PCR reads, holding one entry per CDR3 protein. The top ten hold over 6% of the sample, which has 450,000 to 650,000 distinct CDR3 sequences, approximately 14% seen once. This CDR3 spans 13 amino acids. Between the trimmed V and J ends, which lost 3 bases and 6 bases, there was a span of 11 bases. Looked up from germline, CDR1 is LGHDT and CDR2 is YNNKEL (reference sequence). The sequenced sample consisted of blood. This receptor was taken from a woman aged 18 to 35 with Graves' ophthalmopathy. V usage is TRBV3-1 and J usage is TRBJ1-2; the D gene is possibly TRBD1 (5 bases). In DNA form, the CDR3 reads TGTGCCAGCAGCCACGGGGGGATGAATGGCTACACCTTC. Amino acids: CASSHGGMNGYTF.